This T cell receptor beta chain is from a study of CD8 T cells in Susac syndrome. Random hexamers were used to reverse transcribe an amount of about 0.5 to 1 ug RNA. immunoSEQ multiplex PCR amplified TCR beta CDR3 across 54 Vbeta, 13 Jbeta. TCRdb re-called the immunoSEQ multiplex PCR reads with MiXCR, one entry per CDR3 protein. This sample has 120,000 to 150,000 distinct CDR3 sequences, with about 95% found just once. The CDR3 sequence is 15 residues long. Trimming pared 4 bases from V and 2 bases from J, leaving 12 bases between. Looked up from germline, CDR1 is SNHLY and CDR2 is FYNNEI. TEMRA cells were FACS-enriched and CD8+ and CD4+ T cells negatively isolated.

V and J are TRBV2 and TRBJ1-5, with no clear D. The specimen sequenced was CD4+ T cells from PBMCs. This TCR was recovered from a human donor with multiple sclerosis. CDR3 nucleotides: TGTGCCAGCAGTGGAGAGGGAGGCGGCAATCAGCCCCAGCATTTT. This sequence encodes CASSGEGGGNQPQHF.